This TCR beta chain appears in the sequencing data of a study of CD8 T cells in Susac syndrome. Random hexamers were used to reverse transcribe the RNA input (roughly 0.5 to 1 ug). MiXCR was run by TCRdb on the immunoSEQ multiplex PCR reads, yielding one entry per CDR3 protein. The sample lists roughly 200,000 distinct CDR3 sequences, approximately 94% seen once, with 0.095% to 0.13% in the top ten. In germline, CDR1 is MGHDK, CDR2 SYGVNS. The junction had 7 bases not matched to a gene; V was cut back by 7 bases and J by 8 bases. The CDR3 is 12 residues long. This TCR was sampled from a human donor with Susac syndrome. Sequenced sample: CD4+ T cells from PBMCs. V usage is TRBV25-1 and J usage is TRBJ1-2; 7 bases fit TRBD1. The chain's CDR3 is CASTQGGTGYTF. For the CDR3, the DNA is TGTGCCAGCACCCAGGGGGGGACCGGCTACACCTTC.